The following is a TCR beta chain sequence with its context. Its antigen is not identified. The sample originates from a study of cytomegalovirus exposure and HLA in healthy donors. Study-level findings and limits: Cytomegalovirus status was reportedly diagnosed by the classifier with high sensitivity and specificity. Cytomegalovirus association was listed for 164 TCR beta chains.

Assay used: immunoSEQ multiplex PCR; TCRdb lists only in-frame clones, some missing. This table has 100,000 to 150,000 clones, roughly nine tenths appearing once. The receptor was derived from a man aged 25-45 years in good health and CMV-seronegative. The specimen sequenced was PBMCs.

The CDR3 coding sequence is TGCGCCGGGGCCAGGACGGTCTCTGGAAACACCATATATTTT. Translated: CAGARTVSGNTIYF. The rearrangement links TRBV10-1 to TRBJ1-3; tentatively, D is TRBD1 (5 bases). The CDR3 extends over 14 amino acids. V was pared by 11 bases and J by 0 bases, with 14 bases between. Per germline, CDR1 WNHNN and CDR2 SYGVQD (reference sequence).